These T cell receptor beta chains were read from a single sample in a study of metastatic and nonmetastatic thyroid tumors. TCRdb re-clonotyped the PCR reads via MiXCR. The sample holds approximately 90,000 clones; less than 10% are singletons and the top ten take more than 8%. Source material: blood. The receptor source for this set is a female donor with papillary thyroid cancer or a benign thyroid nodule (not recorded which). Some clones in this sample may be carry-over from other donors' samples. CDR3s include the opening cysteine and the closing phenylalanine or tryptophan. D genes are given only for firm matches. Some rows mark clone size as missing; the rest say once, few, many or name a class of expanded clone.

CDR3nt	CDR3aa	v_gene	d_gene	abundance	j_gene
TGTGCCACCAGTTCGGTAGTACTTGGGGCCAAAAACATTCAGTACTTC	CATSSVVLGAKNIQYF	TRBV27	.	many	TRBJ2-4
TGTGCCAGCTCACCGTTACAGGGAGGCTCTGGGGCCAACGTCCTGACTTTC	CASSPLQGGSGANVLTF	TRBV18	.	many	TRBJ2-6
TGCGCCAGCTCTAGCACAGATACGCAGTATTTT	CASSSTDTQYF	TRBV10-2	.	few	TRBJ2-3
TGCAGCGTTGACCGGACAGGTTCCTACGAGCAGTACTTC	CSVDRTGSYEQYF	TRBV29-1	TRBD1	many	TRBJ2-7
TGCAGTGCTACCAGCGGGGGTGAGACCCAGTACTTC	CSATSGGETQYF	TRBV20-1	TRBD2	many	TRBJ2-5
TGTGCCAGCAGTGTCCCCGAACAGGGGGCCGATCTCCTCTACGAGCAGTACTTC	CASSVPEQGADLLYEQYF	TRBV6-1	TRBD1	.	TRBJ2-7
TGCGCCAGCAGCCTTGACAACTATGGCTACACCTTC	CASSLDNYGYTF	TRBV5-1	.	.	TRBJ1-2
TGTGCCAGCAGCCCGGGTCCCGGGACAGGGATGGGGCAGCCCCAGCATTTT	CASSPGPGTGMGQPQHF	TRBV5-6	TRBD1	many	TRBJ1-5
TGTGCCAGCAGGGCAGGGAATGTAGACCAGTACTTC	CASRAGNVDQYF	TRBV2	.	many	TRBJ2-5
TGTGCCAGCAGTTACGACCCTGTCGCCGGCTACACCTTC	CASSYDPVAGYTF	TRBV2	.	few	TRBJ1-2
TGTGCCAGCTCACCACCGGGCCAGGGGGGGCAGTATTTT	CASSPPGQGGQYF	TRBV18	.	many	TRBJ2-3
TGTGCCAGCAGTGATACTAGCGGGGGGGCGAATGAGCAGTTCTTC	CASSDTSGGANEQFF	TRBV6-4	TRBD2	many	TRBJ2-1
TGTGCCAGTAGGATAAAGGGGGCAGATAATAGCAATCAGCCCCAGCATTTT	CASRIKGADNSNQPQHF	TRBV19	TRBD1	many	TRBJ1-5
TGTGCCAGTAGTATCCCAGCGGGGGGCACGCAGTATTTT	CASSIPAGGTQYF	TRBV19	TRBD2	many	TRBJ2-3
TGTGCCAGCAGTTACCGGGACCAAGAGACCCAGTACTTC	CASSYRDQETQYF	TRBV6-2/TRBV6-3	.	.	TRBJ2-5
TGTGCCAGCAGCTCCCACGGGGACAGTTCATTTTCCCCTAATCAGCCCCAGCATTTT	CASSSHGDSSFSPNQPQHF	TRBV11-2	TRBD1	many	TRBJ1-5
TGTGCCAGCAGCCCCGCGAGCCTTGGGGTTGAGACCCAGTACTTC	CASSPASLGVETQYF	TRBV27	.	.	TRBJ2-5
TGCAGCGTCGCCAGGGACCCACGTCAGCCCCAGCATTTT	CSVARDPRQPQHF	TRBV29-1	.	few	TRBJ1-5
TGTGCCAGCAGCCAAGTTCGCCCGCTTGAGCAGTTCTTC	CASSQVRPLEQFF	TRBV3-1	.	many	TRBJ2-1
TGTGCCAGCAGCTTAGAGGGGGACAGGGAGGTCTACGAGCAGTACTTC	CASSLEGDREVYEQYF	TRBV11-1	TRBD1	many	TRBJ2-7
TGTGCCAGCAGGGTGACAGGGGGGGATGAAAAACTGTTTTTT	CASRVTGGDEKLFF	TRBV6-1	TRBD1	many	TRBJ1-4
TGTGCCAGCAGTGTAGACAGGGGGCGCCACAATGAGCAGTTCTTC	CASSVDRGRHNEQFF	TRBV12-3/TRBV12-4	TRBD1	.	TRBJ2-1
TGCGCCAGCAGTGTGGGACAGTTTTCTGGAAACACCATATATTTT	CASSVGQFSGNTIYF	TRBV10-2	TRBD1	.	TRBJ1-3
TGTGCCAGCAGCTTACAGGGCAATCAGCCCCAGCATTTT	CASSLQGNQPQHF	TRBV7-2	.	many	TRBJ1-5
TGCGCCAGCAGCCAAGATTCCGGACAGGAAGACTTGACCCAGCATTTT	CASSQDSGQEDLTQHF	TRBV4-1	TRBD1	many	TRBJ1-5
TGCGCCAGCAGCCCCGGACTAGCGAGGGACAATGAGCAGTTCTTC	CASSPGLARDNEQFF	TRBV4-1	TRBD2	many	TRBJ2-1
TGCGCCAGCAGCTTGGACGGCAGGGGGTTCAATTCACCCCTCCACTTT	CASSLDGRGFNSPLHF	TRBV5-1	TRBD1	many	TRBJ1-6
TGTGCCTGGAGTGTACTGGGCGGGGGTGAGACCCAGTACTTC	CAWSVLGGGETQYF	TRBV30	TRBD2	many	TRBJ2-5
TGTGCCAGCAGCTTAGCCCTTTTGGACAGATACTACGAGCAGTACTTC	CASSLALLDRYYEQYF	TRBV11-1	.	many	TRBJ2-7
TGTGCCAGCAGCCAAGCCCAAGCGTGGGAGCAGTACTTC	CASSQAQAWEQYF	TRBV3-1	.	.	TRBJ2-7
TGCAGCGTTGCTAGACAGGGAGAAGGGAACACTGAAGCTTTCTTT	CSVARQGEGNTEAFF	TRBV29-1	TRBD1	many	TRBJ1-1
TGTGCCACCAGCAACTCATTAATCCCTGGAAACACCATATATTTT	CATSNSLIPGNTIYF	TRBV15	.	few	TRBJ1-3
TGCAGTGCCTGGTTCGGATTGGGGACTGGGGCCAACGTCCTGACTTTC	CSAWFGLGTGANVLTF	TRBV20-1	.	many	TRBJ2-6
TGTGCCAGCAGCTTAGGGGGAACTAATGAAAAACTGTTTTTT	CASSLGGTNEKLFF	TRBV7-6	.	many	TRBJ1-4
TGTGCCAGCACGGCCGGGACTAGCGACTACAATGAGCAGTTCTTC	CASTAGTSDYNEQFF	TRBV2	TRBD2	many	TRBJ2-1
TGCAGTGCTAGAGATCGGACTAGCGGGGGGGCCGGCAATGAGCAGTTCTTC	CSARDRTSGGAGNEQFF	TRBV20-1	TRBD2	many	TRBJ2-1
TGTGCCAGCAGCCAAGATGGGGGGGGGACTGAAGCTTTCTTT	CASSQDGGGTEAFF	TRBV3-1	.	many	TRBJ1-1
TGTGCCAGCAGTGAAGCGCTTGGAGTGGAATTAGATTTCCCAGATACGCAGTATTTT	CASSEALGVELDFPDTQYF	TRBV6-1	.	many	TRBJ2-3
TGTGCCAGCAGTTTAGGTAGCGGGGGGGCCTTGGGTCGCGAGCAGTACTTC	CASSLGSGGALGREQYF	TRBV27	TRBD2	many	TRBJ2-7
TGCGCCAGCAGCCAAGGCGGGGGGGTATTGCCGCGAGAGACCCAGTACTTC	CASSQGGGVLPRETQYF	TRBV5-1	TRBD2	many	TRBJ2-5
TGTGCCAGCAGTGAGTCCAGCGAGGGGGATTCACCCCTCCACTTT	CASSESSEGDSPLHF	TRBV6-4	.	many	TRBJ1-6